A single sample gave rise to the 14 T cell receptor beta chains below, sequenced in a study of OX40 agonist ivuxolimab in advanced cancers. TCRdb's table, derived via immunoSEQ multiplex PCR, lists solely in-frame clones and lacks some. The sample consists of tens of thousands of clones, roughly four fifths of them appearing once. This specimen was CD4+ or CD8+ T cells sorted from blood, taken in a trial of the OX40 agonist ivuxolimab. These receptor sequences come from an adult with an advanced solid tumor such as melanoma, head and neck, liver or kidney cancer.

This chain connects TRBV9 to TRBJ2-2; TRBD1 matches 9 bases. The CDR3 has 16 residues. Germline V CDR1 and CDR2: SGDLS, YYNGEE. J gave up 5 bases and V 3 bases, and 8 bases lay outside the gene matches. CDR3 region: CASSEERTGETGELFF. CDR3 nucleotides: TGTGCCAGCAGCGAGGAAAGGACAGGGGAGACCGGGGAGCTGTTTTTT.

This clone was seen only a few times. The chain combines TRBV5-6 with TRBJ1-1; 9 positions agree with TRBD1. This CDR3 has 15 amino acids. CDR1 and CDR2 (germline): SGHDT, YYEEEE. V shed 1 base and J 6 bases; nucleotides not matched to a gene: 7. As DNA, the CDR3 is TGTGCCAGCAGCTTGCAAAGGACAGGGGAATCTGAAGCTTTCTTT. Translating it yields CASSLQRTGESEAFF.

The chain has TRBV2 and TRBJ2-3; D may be TRBD2 (8 bases). V was trimmed by 3 bases and J by 4 bases, leaving 20 bases between them. The V gene's germline CDR1 is SNHLY and CDR2 FYNNEI. This CDR3 spans 17 amino acids. CDR3 in DNA: TGTGCCAGCAGTGAGAGGGGACCGGGAGGGGGCGCAGATACGCAGTATTTT. Translating gives CASSERGPGGGADTQYF.

The rearrangement joins TRBV5-1 to TRBJ2-5; D possibly corresponds to TRBD2 (5 bases). V was pared by 0 bases and J by 1 base, with 7 bases between. The CDR3 sequence is 14 residues long. Germline loops: CDR1 SGHRS, CDR2 YFSETQ. The CDR3 loop is CASSLGRGQETQYF. CDR3 coding DNA: TGCGCCAGCAGCTTGGGACGGGGCCAAGAGACCCAGTACTTC.

CDR3 bases: TGTGCCAGCAGCTTGATAAAAAGCAATCAGCCCCAGCATTTT. Protein: CASSLIKSNQPQHF. The chain has TRBV5-8 and TRBJ1-5; no definite D call. V lost 1 base, J lost 1 base, and 6 bases lay in between. Germline V lookup: CDR1 SGHTS, CDR2 YDEGEE. The length of the CDR3 is 14 residues.

The rearrangement uses TRBV6-6 and TRBJ2-3; a weak D match, TRBD2 (6 bases). This CDR3 has 15 amino acids. V was trimmed by 6 bases and J by 2 bases, leaving 15 bases between them. Germline loops: CDR1 MNHNY, CDR2 SVGAGI (reference sequence). The CDR3 loop is CASSPEEGYTDTQYF. CDR3 in DNA: TGTGCCAGCAGCCCTGAGGAGGGGTACACAGATACGCAGTATTTT.

The V and J genes are TRBV5-4 and TRBJ2-6, with 12 bases matching TRBD2. This CDR3 is 19 amino acids long. Per the germline V gene, CDR1 is SGHNT and CDR2 is YYREEE (reference sequence). V shed 0 bases, J shed 3 bases, and the junction held 7 bases outside the gene matches. The CDR3 loop is CASSLGRASGRVGANVLTF. The CDR3 nucleotides are TGTGCCAGCAGCTTGGGGAGGGCTAGCGGGAGGGTTGGGGCCAACGTCCTGACTTTC. The complete variable domain, with remaining parts taken from reference TRBV5-4 and TRBJ2-6, reads ETGVTQSPTHLIKTRGQQVTLRCSSQSGHNTVSWYQQALGQGPQFIFQYYREEENGRGNFPPRFSGLQFPNYSSELNVNALELDDSALYLCASSLGRASGRVGANVLTFGAGSRLTVL.

The chain is built from TRBV27 and TRBJ1-1; D may be TRBD1 (6 bases). The CDR3 covers 15 residues. The V gene's germline CDR1 is MNHEY and CDR2 SMNVEV (reference sequence). V lost 5 bases and J 0 bases, leaving 13 bases between the germline ends. The CDR3 region has the DNA TGTGCCAGCAGTGTAGGGGGGGCAATGAACACTGAAGCTTTCTTT. This sequence encodes CASSVGGAMNTEAFF.

The V call is TRBV19, the J call TRBJ1-1, with 7 bases aligning to TRBD1. The germline V gene encodes CDR1 LNHDA and CDR2 SQIVND (reference sequence). This CDR3 is 12 amino acids long. Trimming at V came to 4 bases and at J to 7 bases, leaving 3 bases not matched to a gene. This CDR3 reads CASSRQGGEAFF. The CDR3 DNA follows: TGTGCCAGTAGTAGACAGGGAGGTGAAGCTTTCTTT. Variable domain in full (rest from reference TRBV19 and TRBJ1-1): DGGITQSPKYLFRKEGQNVTLSCEQNLNHDAMYWYRQDPGQGLRLIYYSQIVNDFQKGDIAEGYSVSREKKESFPLTVTSAQKNPTAFYLCASSRQGGEAFFGQGTRLTVV.

This rearrangement joins TRBV10-1 to TRBJ2-2; tentatively, D is TRBD1 or TRBD2 (5 bases each). V was clipped by 3 bases and J by 1 base, with 15 bases between them. This CDR3 spans 17 amino acids. Per the germline V gene, CDR1 is WNHNN and CDR2 is SYGVQD (reference sequence). The CDR3 nucleotides are TGCGCCAGCAGTGATACCGAGGGACGGCAGAACACCGGGGAGCTGTTTTTT. As protein: CASSDTEGRQNTGELFF.

The chain recombines TRBV25-1 with TRBJ1-4; D remains ambiguous. The CDR3 is made up of 13 amino acids. Trimming left V 3 bases short and J 6 bases short, with 8 bases between. CDR1 and CDR2 (germline): MGHDK, SYGVNS. CDR3 bases: TGTGCCAGCAGTGAGGCCGGGGATGAAAAACTGTTTTTT. It translates to CASSEAGDEKLFF.

V gene TRBV29-1 combines with J gene TRBJ1-1, with D tentatively TRBD1 (5 bases). The CDR3 totals 14 residues. CDR1 and CDR2 from the germline V gene are SQVTM and ANQGSEA. V shed 4 bases and J shed 0 bases, with 12 bases lying between them. The CDR3 DNA sequence: TGCAGCGTTGGTCCGGGACCGATGAACACTGAAGCTTTCTTT. Its translation is CSVGPGPMNTEAFF.

This clone came up once. The V and J genes are TRBV5-4 and TRBJ2-2, with no clear D. In germline, CDR1 is SGHNT, CDR2 YYREEE (reference sequence). V dropped 2 bases and J dropped 6 bases, with 8 bases sitting between them. The CDR3 extends over 13 amino acids. Here the CDR3 DNA reads TGTGCCAGCAGCTTTTCAGGCCCCGGGGAGCTGTTTTTT. Its protein product is CASSFSGPGELFF.

The chain recombines TRBV5-1 with TRBJ2-5; D could derive from TRBD1 or TRBD2 (6 bases each). The CDR3 sequence is 15 residues long. Germline V gene data show CDR1 as SGHRS and CDR2 as YFSETQ. Trimming took off 0 bases at V and 2 bases at J, with 11 bases between the two ends. CDR3 sequence (DNA): TGCGCCAGCAGCTTGGTGGCGGGACATCAAGAGACCCAGTACTTC. As protein: CASSLVAGHQETQYF. Drawing the rest from reference TRBV5-1 and TRBJ2-5, the complete variable domain is KAGVTQTPRYLIKTRGQQVTLSCSPISGHRSVSWYQQTPGQGLQFLFEYFSETQRNKGNFPGRFSGRQFSNSRSEMNVSTLELGDSALYLCASSLVAGHQETQYFGPGTRLLVL.